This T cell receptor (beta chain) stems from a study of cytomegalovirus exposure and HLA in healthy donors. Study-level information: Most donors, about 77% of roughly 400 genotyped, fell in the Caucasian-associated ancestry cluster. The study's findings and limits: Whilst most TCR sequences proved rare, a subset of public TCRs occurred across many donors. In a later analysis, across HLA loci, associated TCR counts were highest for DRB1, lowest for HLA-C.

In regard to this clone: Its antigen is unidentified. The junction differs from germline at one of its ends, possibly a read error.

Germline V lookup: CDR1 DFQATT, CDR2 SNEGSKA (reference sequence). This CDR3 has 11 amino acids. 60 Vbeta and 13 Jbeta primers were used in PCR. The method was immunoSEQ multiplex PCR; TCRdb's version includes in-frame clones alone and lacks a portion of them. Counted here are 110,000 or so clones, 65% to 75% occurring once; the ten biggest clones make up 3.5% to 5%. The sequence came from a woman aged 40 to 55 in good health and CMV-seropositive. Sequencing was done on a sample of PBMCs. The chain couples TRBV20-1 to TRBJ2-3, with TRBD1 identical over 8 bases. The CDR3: CSASGTGTQYF. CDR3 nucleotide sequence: TGCAGTGCTAGCGGGACAGGTACGCAGTATTTT.